This TCR beta chain stems from a study of blood T cell repertoires in COVID-19. Across the whole study: Acute and convalescent COVID-19 specimens originated in the United States, Italy and Spain. The cDNA or gDNA used as material had been derived from T cells, B-cell-depleted T cells, or PBMCs.

V was trimmed by 1 base and J by 5 bases, leaving 24 bases between them. Germline loops: CDR1 MNHNS, CDR2 SASEGT. This CDR3 comprises 19 residues. Here immunoSEQ multiplex PCR was the method, and the copy in TCRdb shows in-frame clones only, minus some. Found here are hundreds of thousands of clones, roughly 87% of them singletons; the top ten hold 2.2%. V usage is TRBV6-1 and J usage is TRBJ2-1; possible D gene TRBD2, 6 bases. The sequencing sample was made of peripheral blood. This TCR derives from a woman aged 45 to 65 who had recovered from COVID-19. The CDR3 DNA reads TGTGCCAGCAGTGAAGGGAGGAGGGGAGGACCAAGGAGGGACAATGAGCAGTTCTTC. Its protein product is CASSEGRRGGPRRDNEQFF.